The 27 T cell receptor beta chains presented below share a single source sample, sequenced in a study of regulatory T cells in long-lasting Graves disease. Time point: persistent/refractory GD, antithyroid drugs over 5 years with positive TRAb. PBMC-extracted RNA yielded the TCR library. Combining iRepertoire HTBI primers with Arm-PCR of CDR3 regions, the authors built TCR beta libraries. TCRdb ran MiXCR on the multiplex PCR reads and lists one entry per CDR3 protein. The sample has 360,000 or so distinct CDR3 sequences, around 23% seen once; the top ten hold approximately 27%. This material consisted of peripheral blood mononuclear cells (PBMCs), taken when the disease was refractory, from a patient treated with antithyroid drugs. These receptors were taken from a woman aged 40 to 55 with Graves disease.

V gene TRBV7-2 combines with J gene TRBJ2-1; D unclear. With 2 bases removed from V and 13 bases from J, the gap between germline ends came to 9 bases. The germline V gene encodes CDR1 SGHTA and CDR2 FQGNSA. The CDR3 runs to 11 residues. The CDR3 region is CASSLFSEQFF. In nucleotides, the CDR3 is TGTGCCAGCAGCTTATTCAGCGAACAGTTCTTC. The variable domain in full, completed from reference TRBV7-2 and TRBJ2-1, reads GAGVSQSPSNKVTEKGKDVELRCDPISGHTALYWYRQSLGQGLEFLIYFQGNSAPDKSGLPSDRFSAERTGGSVSTLTIQRTQQEDSAVYLCASSLFSEQFFGPGTRLTVL.

This clonotype was observed a few times. This sequence joins TRBV5-1 and TRBJ1-1; TRBD1 agrees at 7 bases. Losses at the gene ends were 6 bases for V and 2 bases for J; bases not matched to a gene: 13. This CDR3 has 16 residues. Germline V gene lookup returns CDR1 SGHRS and CDR2 YFSETQ. The CDR3 nucleotides are TGCGCCAGCACCCGGGGGAGGGGGCACCTCAACACTGAAGCTTTCTTT. Translation gives CASTRGRGHLNTEAFF.

The table lists this clonotype with many counts. V gene TRBV28 combines with J gene TRBJ1-5; TRBD1 agrees at 11 bases. The CDR3 length is 13 residues. With V trimmed by 10 bases and J by 4 bases, 3 bases remained unmatched. Germline values: CDR1 MDHEN, CDR2 SYDVKM. CDR3 amino acids: CATGTGGNQPQHF. The CDR3 bases are TGTGCCACCGGGACAGGGGGAAATCAGCCCCAGCATTTT.

This clonotype was detected ten times or more. This chain joins TRBV29-1 and TRBJ2-7; D remains ambiguous. The germline CDR1 and CDR2 sequences are SQVTM and ANQGSEA. The CDR3 is made up of 12 amino acids. V was shortened by 3 bases and J by 3 bases, with 9 bases between the two germline ends. CDR3 sequence: CSVDADNYEQYF. The CDR3 DNA follows: TGCAGCGTTGACGCAGATAACTACGAGCAGTACTTC.

This clonotype was observed a handful of times. One end of the junction fails to match germline, which may point to a read error. The chain recombines TRBV7-8 with TRBJ2-7; D may be TRBD1 (6 bases). The CDR3 spans 13 residues. The V gene's germline CDR1 is SGHVS and CDR2 FQNEAQ. The CDR3 region has the DNA TGTGCCAGCAGCTTAGGGCGACAGGACGTTTCCGCTTTC. Residues: CASSLGRQDVSAF.

This clonotype was seen many times. V gene TRBV28 combines with J gene TRBJ2-7; D tentatively fits TRBD1 or TRBD2 (5 bases each). Germline V gene data show CDR1 as MDHEN and CDR2 as SYDVKM. This CDR3 has 14 amino acids. V lost 5 bases, J lost 3 bases, and 14 bases lay in between. CDR3 nucleotides: TGTGCCAGCAGTGAGGGACGGATCCACTACGAGCAGTACTTC. The encoded protein is CASSEGRIHYEQYF.

This rearrangement joins TRBV15 to TRBJ2-7, with TRBD2 identical over 12 bases. This CDR3 spans 20 amino acids. Germline-derived CDR1 and CDR2 are LNHNV and YYDKDF (reference sequence). V trimming: 0 bases; J trimming: 4 bases; junction bases outside the gene matches: 16. CDR3 bases: TGTGCCACCAGCAGAGAACGACTAGCGGGAGAAAAGTGGATGAGTTACGAGCAGTACTTC. Its protein product is CATSRERLAGEKWMSYEQYF.

The V gene is TRBV19, the J gene TRBJ2-2; 10 positions match TRBD2. The CDR3 spans 14 residues. Germline values: CDR1 LNHDA, CDR2 SQIVND (reference sequence). V lost 7 bases, J lost 5 bases, and 4 bases stayed unmatched. The DNA of the CDR3 is TGTGCCAGTACCCCTAGCGGGAGTACCGGGGAGCTGTTTTTT. It encodes CASTPSGSTGELFF.

This clonotype was counted ten times or more. The chain couples TRBV6-2 or TRBV6-3 to TRBJ2-7; tentative D call: TRBD1 (6 bases). The CDR3 consists of 14 residues. Germline CDR1 is MNHEY and CDR2 is SVGEGT. V was trimmed by 2 bases and J by 0 bases, leaving 8 bases between them. CDR3 nucleotides: TGTGCCAGCAGTTACCGACAGGACTCCTACGAGCAGTACTTC. Residues: CASSYRQDSYEQYF.

This clonotype was counted a few times. The chain links TRBV4-2 to TRBJ2-7, with TRBD2 matching over 9 bases. V lost 1 base and J lost 6; bases outside the gene matches: 7. From germline, CDR1 is LGHNA and CDR2 YNFKEQ. There are 15 residues in the CDR3. Here the CDR3 DNA reads TGTGCCAGCAGCCAAGGGGGACTAGCCGGGGGCGAGCAGTACTTC. Translation gives CASSQGGLAGGEQYF.

This clonotype was seen ten or more times. The chain recombines TRBV7-9 with TRBJ2-5, with TRBD1 identical over 7 bases. With 2 bases clipped from V and 2 bases from J, the junction kept 11 bases outside the gene matches. This CDR3 has 17 amino acids. Germline CDR1 and CDR2: SEHNR and FQNEAQ (reference sequence). In DNA form, the CDR3 reads TGTGCCAGCAGCTTACGTCGTGTGGGACAGATACAAGAGACCCAGTACTTC. Residues: CASSLRRVGQIQETQYF.

There are a few counts of this clonotype. The chain carries TRBV5-5 and TRBJ1-5; D not resolved. Germline-derived CDR1 and CDR2 are SGHKS and YYEKEE (reference sequence). CDR3 length: 13 residues. Trimming pared 0 bases from V and 9 bases from J, leaving 10 bases between. CDR3 sequence: CASSLEVARPQHF. The CDR3, as DNA: TGTGCCAGCAGCTTGGAAGTTGCTCGGCCCCAGCATTTT. The full variable domain, its missing parts supplied by reference TRBV5-5 and TRBJ1-5, is DAGVTQSPTHLIKTRGQQVTLRCSPISGHKSVSWYQQVLGQGPQFIFQYYEKEERGRGNFPDRFSARQFPNYSSELNVNALLLGDSALYLCASSLEVARPQHFGDGTRLSIL.

This clonotype was observed a handful of times. This chain uses TRBV7-8 with TRBJ2-7, with D possibly TRBD1 on 5 matching bases. The germline V gene has CDR1 SGHVS and CDR2 FQNEAQ. The V gene lost 1 base and the J gene lost 1 base, with 11 bases spanning the gap. The CDR3 runs 15 residues. The DNA of the CDR3 is TGTGCCAGCAGCTTAGTACAGGCCAGATCCTACGAGCAGTACTTC. It is translated as CASSLVQARSYEQYF.

This clonotype came up a few times. This chain uses TRBV7-2 with TRBJ2-7; 11 bases match TRBD2. Germline CDR1 reads SGHTA; CDR2 reads FQGNSA. The CDR3 has 19 residues. V was clipped by 1 base and J by 4 bases; unmatched bases: 15. DNA of the CDR3: TGTGCCAGCAGCTTAGTTATGCCCCTAGCGGGAGGAGTAACGTACGAGCAGTACTTC. Its translation is CASSLVMPLAGGVTYEQYF.

The chain carries TRBV19 and TRBJ2-3; TRBD2 matches 10 bases. Germline CDR1 is LNHDA and CDR2 is SQIVND (reference sequence). Trimming took 7 bases from V and 3 from J; bases not matched to a gene: 4. The CDR3 has 14 residues. CDR3 sequence: CASNLAGVTDTQYF. CDR3 coding DNA: TGTGCCAGTAACCTAGCGGGAGTGACAGATACGCAGTATTTT. The full variable domain, its missing parts supplied by reference TRBV19 and TRBJ2-3, is DGGITQSPKYLFRKEGQNVTLSCEQNLNHDAMYWYRQDPGQGLRLIYYSQIVNDFQKGDIAEGYSVSREKKESFPLTVTSAQKNPTAFYLCASNLAGVTDTQYFGPGTRLTVL.

For this clonotype: One end of the junction varies from germline; a read error may be responsible. This chain uses TRBV7-3 with TRBJ1-1, with no clear D. From germline, CDR1 is SGHTA and CDR2 FQGTGA. The CDR3 runs to 15 residues. The CDR3 sequence: CASSLTGRENTEALF. The CDR3 nucleotides are TGTGCCAGCAGCTTAACCGGACGGGAAAACACTGAAGCTCTCTTT.

The sample holds many counts of this clonotype. The chain combines TRBV12-3 or TRBV12-4 with TRBJ2-7; either TRBD1 or TRBD2 may supply D (5 bases each). V was clipped by 2 bases and J by 2 bases, with 16 bases between them. The CDR3 is 16 residues long. CDR3 residues: CASSLTFGTEAYEQYF. In nucleotides, the CDR3 is TGTGCCAGCAGTTTAACATTTGGGACGGAAGCCTACGAGCAGTACTTC.

The chain's CDR3 is CASSFGTASHLHF. CDR3 nucleotides: TGTGCCAGCAGCTTTGGGACAGCCTCTCACCTCCACTTT. The chain is built from TRBV11-2 and TRBJ1-6; 7 bases line up with TRBD1. Germline loops: CDR1 SGHAT, CDR2 FQNNGV. The CDR3 loop spans 13 amino acids. After removal of 3 bases from V and 15 bases from J, the junction contained 8 bases not matched to a gene.

CDR3 sequence reads: CSARDSGQGNSYGYTF. The CDR3 nucleotides read TGCAGTGCTAGAGATTCGGGACAGGGTAATTCTTATGGCTACACCTTC. The gene calls are TRBV20-1 and TRBJ1-2; the match to TRBD1 covers 9 bases. CDR1 and CDR2 (germline): DFQATT, SNEGSKA (reference sequence). The CDR3 totals 16 residues. V lost 0 bases, J lost 5 bases, and 10 bases stayed unmatched.

This clonotype was observed a handful of times. The chain joins TRBV5-1 to TRBJ2-5, with 9 bases that match TRBD1. This CDR3 spans 15 amino acids. Unmatched junction bases numbered 5, after V lost 4 bases and J lost 1 base. Per germline, CDR1 SGHRS and CDR2 YFSETQ. The DNA of the CDR3 is TGCGCCAGCAGCACGCCGGGACAGGGCCAAGAGACCCAGTACTTC. Its translation: CASSTPGQGQETQYF.

This chain uses TRBV5-1 with TRBJ2-2; D perhaps matches TRBD2 (5 bases). Looked up from germline, CDR1 is SGHRS and CDR2 is YFSETQ. CDR3 length equals 17 residues. Trimming shortened V by 0 bases and J by 4 bases, and 16 bases separated the two germline ends. In DNA form, the CDR3 reads TGCGCCAGCAGCTTGGGACCGTCGGGCGCGGGCACCGGGGAGCTGTTTTTT. This translates into CASSLGPSGAGTGELFF. The whole variable domain, remainder taken from reference TRBV5-1 and TRBJ2-2, is KAGVTQTPRYLIKTRGQQVTLSCSPISGHRSVSWYQQTPGQGLQFLFEYFSETQRNKGNFPGRFSGRQFSNSRSEMNVSTLELGDSALYLCASSLGPSGAGTGELFFGEGSRLTVL.

This clonotype occurred a few times. This chain joins TRBV10-3 and TRBJ2-5, with a tentative D call TRBD2 (7 bases). V was clipped by 7 bases and J by 5 bases, with 11 bases between them. In germline, CDR1 is ENHRY, CDR2 SYGVKD. The CDR3 extends over 12 amino acids. CDR3 amino acids: CAIKEGGETQYF. CDR3 nucleotides: TGTGCCATCAAGGAGGGGGGGGAGACCCAGTACTTC.

The table lists this clonotype with many counts. This sequence joins TRBV12-3 or TRBV12-4 and TRBJ1-5, with D unresolved. The V and J ends lost 4 bases and 3 bases respectively, with 10 bases between them. This CDR3 comprises 14 residues. This CDR3 reads CASSSQAVNQPQHF. CDR3 nucleotide sequence: TGTGCCAGCAGTTCGCAGGCCGTCAATCAGCCCCAGCATTTT.

This clonotype has only a few counts. The V gene is TRBV5-6, the J gene TRBJ1-6; TRBD1 might be the D (6 bases). V was trimmed by 2 bases and J by 9 bases, leaving 12 bases between them. The CDR3 loop spans 14 amino acids. In germline, CDR1 is SGHDT, CDR2 YYEEEE. The CDR3 loop reads CASSFWGGSSPLHF. CDR3 bases: TGTGCCAGCAGCTTTTGGGGGGGCAGTTCACCCCTCCACTTT.

This clonotype was observed a few times. The chain links TRBV7-8 to TRBJ2-2; D could derive from TRBD1 or TRBD2 (5 bases each). Deletions cut 6 bases from V and 0 bases from J, with 14 bases between. Germline-derived CDR1 and CDR2 are SGHVS and FQNEAQ. The CDR3 has 16 amino acids. The DNA of the CDR3 is TGTGCCAGCAGAGCACCGGGACGAGCGAACACCGGGGAGCTGTTTTTT. Translated: CASRAPGRANTGELFF.

The table lists this clonotype with a few counts. J is TRBJ2-4 and V is TRBV11-3; D is perhaps TRBD2 (6 bases). This CDR3 is 13 amino acids long. Germline CDR1 reads SGHNT; CDR2 reads YENEEA. Trimming removed 5 bases from V and 13 bases from J, with 18 bases in between. The CDR3 protein is CASSLGGRGLQYF. The CDR3 DNA reads as TGTGCCAGCAGCCTCGGGGGACGGGGTTTACAGTACTTC.

The table lists this clonotype with many counts. This chain joins TRBV12-3 or TRBV12-4 and TRBJ1-1; D is undetermined. The V end lost 1 base, the J end lost 0 bases, and 6 bases lay between the germline ends. This CDR3 has 14 residues. CDR3 sequence: CASSLGQVNTEAFF. DNA for the CDR3: TGTGCCAGCAGTTTAGGCCAGGTGAACACTGAAGCTTTCTTT.